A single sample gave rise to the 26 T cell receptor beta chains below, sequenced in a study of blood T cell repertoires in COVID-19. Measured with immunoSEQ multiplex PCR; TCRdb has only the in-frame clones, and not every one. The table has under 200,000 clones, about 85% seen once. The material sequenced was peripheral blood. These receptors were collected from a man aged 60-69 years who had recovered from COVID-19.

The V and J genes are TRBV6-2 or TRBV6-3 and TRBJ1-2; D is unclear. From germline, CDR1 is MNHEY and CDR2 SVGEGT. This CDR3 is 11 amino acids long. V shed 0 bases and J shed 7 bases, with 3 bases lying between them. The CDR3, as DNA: TGTGCCAGCAGTTACTCGAGTGGCTACACCTTC. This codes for CASSYSSGYTF.

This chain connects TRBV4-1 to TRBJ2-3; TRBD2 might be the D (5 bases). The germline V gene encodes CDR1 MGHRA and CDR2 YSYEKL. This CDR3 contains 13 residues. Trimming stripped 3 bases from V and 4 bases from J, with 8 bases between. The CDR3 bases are TGCGCCAGCAGCCAGGGGAGTGCAGATACGCAGTATTTT. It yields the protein CASSQGSADTQYF.

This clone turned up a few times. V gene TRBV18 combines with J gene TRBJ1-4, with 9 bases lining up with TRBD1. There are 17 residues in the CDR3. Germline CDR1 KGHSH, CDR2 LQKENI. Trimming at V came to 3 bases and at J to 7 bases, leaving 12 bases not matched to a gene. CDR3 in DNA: TGTGCCAGCTCACCGAGTCCGAAAACAGGGGGCGGTGAAAAACTGTTTTTT. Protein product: CASSPSPKTGGGEKLFF.

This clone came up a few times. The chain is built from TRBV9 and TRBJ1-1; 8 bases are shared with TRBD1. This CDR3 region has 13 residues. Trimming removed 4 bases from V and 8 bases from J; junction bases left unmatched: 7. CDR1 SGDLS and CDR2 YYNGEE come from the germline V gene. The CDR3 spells CASSSYGQGEAFF. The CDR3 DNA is TGTGCCAGCAGCTCTTACGGACAGGGAGAAGCTTTCTTT. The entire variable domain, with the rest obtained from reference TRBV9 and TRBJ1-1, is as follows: DSGVTQTPKHLITATGQRVTLRCSPRSGDLSVYWYQQSLDQGLQFLIQYYNGEERAKGNILERFSAQQFPDLHSELNLSSLELGDSALYFCASSSYGQGEAFFGQGTRLTVV.

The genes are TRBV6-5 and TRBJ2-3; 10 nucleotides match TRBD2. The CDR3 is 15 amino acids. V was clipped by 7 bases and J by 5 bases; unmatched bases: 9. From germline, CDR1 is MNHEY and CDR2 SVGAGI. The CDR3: CASTPPAGGQDTQYF. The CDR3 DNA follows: TGTGCCAGCACCCCCCCAGCGGGGGGGCAAGATACGCAGTATTTT.

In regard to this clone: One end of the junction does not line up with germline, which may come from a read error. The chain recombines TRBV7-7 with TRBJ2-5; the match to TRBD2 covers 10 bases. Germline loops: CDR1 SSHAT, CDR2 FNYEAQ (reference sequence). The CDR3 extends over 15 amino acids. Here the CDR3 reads CASSAGSGGQETQYF. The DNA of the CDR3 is TGTGCTAGCAGCGCTGGTAGCGGGGGGCAAGAGACCCAGTACTTC.

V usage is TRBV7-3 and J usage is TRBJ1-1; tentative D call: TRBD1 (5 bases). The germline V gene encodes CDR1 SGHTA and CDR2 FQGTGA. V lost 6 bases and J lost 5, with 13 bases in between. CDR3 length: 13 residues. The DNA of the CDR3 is TGTGCCAGCAGTTCGTCTGGGGGGACTGAAGCTTTCTTT. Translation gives CASSSSGGTEAFF.

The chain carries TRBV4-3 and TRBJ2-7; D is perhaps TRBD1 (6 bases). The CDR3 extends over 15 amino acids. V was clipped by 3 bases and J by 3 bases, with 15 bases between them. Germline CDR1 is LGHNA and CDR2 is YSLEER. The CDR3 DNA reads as TGCGCCAGCAGCCACGAAATGGGCAGGGGCTACGAGCAGTACTTC. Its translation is CASSHEMGRGYEQYF.

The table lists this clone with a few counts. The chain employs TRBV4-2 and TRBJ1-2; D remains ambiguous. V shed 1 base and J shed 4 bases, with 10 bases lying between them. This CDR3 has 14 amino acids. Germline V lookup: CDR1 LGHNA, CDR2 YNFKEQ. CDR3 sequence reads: CASSQVESIYGYTF. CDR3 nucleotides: TGTGCCAGCAGCCAAGTAGAGAGCATCTATGGCTACACCTTC.

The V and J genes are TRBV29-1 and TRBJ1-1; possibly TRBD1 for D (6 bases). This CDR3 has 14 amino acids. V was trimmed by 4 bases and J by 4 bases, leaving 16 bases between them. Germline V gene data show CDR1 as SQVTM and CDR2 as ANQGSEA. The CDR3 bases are TGCAGCGTTGCGGTGGGCGGGGGCCTCACTGAAGCTTTCTTT. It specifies CSVAVGGGLTEAFF.

The CDR3 here is CASSQGLARGSGYTF. In DNA, the CDR3 is TGTGCCAGCAGCCAAGGATTGGCCAGGGGATCTGGCTACACCTTC. This chain connects TRBV14 to TRBJ1-2, with D tentatively TRBD1 (6 bases). The CDR3 runs 15 residues. Trimming stripped 1 base from V and 7 bases from J, with 16 bases between. Germline V gives CDR1 SGHDN, CDR2 FVKESK.

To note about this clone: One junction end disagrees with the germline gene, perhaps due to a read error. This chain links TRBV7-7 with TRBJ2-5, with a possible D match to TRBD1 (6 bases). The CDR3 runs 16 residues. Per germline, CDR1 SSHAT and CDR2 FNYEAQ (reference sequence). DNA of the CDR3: TGTGCTAGCAGCTTAGGGGCCCTCCGGGACATGGAGACCCAGTACTTC. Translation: CASSLGALRDMETQYF. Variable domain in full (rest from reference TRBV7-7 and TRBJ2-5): GAGVSQSPRYKVTKRGQDVTLRCDPISSHATLYWYQQALGQGPEFLTYFNYEAQPDKSGLPSDRFSAERPEGSISTLTIQRTEQRDSAMYRCASSLGALRDMETQYFGPGTRLLVL.

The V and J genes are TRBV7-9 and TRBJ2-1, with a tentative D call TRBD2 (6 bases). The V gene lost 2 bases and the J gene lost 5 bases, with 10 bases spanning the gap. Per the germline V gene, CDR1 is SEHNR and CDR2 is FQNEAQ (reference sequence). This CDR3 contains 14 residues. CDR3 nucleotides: TGTGCCAGCAGCTTATCGTGGGGGGACAATGAGCAGTTCTTC. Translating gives CASSLSWGDNEQFF. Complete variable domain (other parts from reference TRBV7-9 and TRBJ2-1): DTGVSQNPRHKITKRGQNVTFRCDPISEHNRLYWYRQTLGQGPEFLTYFQNEAQLEKSRLLSDRFSAERPKGSFSTLEIQRTEQGDSAMYLCASSLSWGDNEQFFGPGTRLTVL.

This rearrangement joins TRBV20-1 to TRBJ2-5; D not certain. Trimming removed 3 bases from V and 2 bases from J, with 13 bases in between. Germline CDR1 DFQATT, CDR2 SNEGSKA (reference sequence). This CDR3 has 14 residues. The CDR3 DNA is TGCAGTGCTAGTAACGCGGCGGTTCAAGAGACCCAGTACTTC. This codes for CSASNAAVQETQYF.

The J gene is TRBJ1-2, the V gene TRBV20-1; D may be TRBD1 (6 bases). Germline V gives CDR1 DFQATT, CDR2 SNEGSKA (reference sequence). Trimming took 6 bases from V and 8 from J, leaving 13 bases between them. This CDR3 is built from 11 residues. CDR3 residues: CSATGSRGYTF. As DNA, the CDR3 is TGCAGTGCCACAGGGTCTCGGGGCTACACCTTC.

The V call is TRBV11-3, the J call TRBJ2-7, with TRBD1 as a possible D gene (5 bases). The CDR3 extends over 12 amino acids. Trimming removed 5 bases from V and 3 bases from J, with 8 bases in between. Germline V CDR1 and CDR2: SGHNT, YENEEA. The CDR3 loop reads CASSHDSYEQYF. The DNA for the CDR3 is TGTGCCAGCAGCCATGACAGCTACGAGCAGTACTTC.

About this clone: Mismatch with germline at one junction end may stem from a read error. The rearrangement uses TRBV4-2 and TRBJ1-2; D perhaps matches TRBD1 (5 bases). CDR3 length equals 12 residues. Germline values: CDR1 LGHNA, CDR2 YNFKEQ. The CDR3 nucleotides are TGTGCCAGCAGCCAAGTAGTTGGACACTCCTTCTTC. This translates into CASSQVVGHSFF.

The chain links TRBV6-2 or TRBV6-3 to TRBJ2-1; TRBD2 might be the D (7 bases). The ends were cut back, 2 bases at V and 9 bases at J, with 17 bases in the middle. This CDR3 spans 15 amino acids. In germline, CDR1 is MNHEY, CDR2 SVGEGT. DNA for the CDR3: TGTGCCAGCAGTTACCCGGGGGGCCGGGCCGGTGAGCAGTTCTTC. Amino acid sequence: CASSYPGGRAGEQFF.

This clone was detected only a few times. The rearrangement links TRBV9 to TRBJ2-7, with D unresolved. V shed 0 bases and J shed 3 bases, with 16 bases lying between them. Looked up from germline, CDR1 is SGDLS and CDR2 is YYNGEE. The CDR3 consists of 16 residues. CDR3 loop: CASSVGPSGSFYEQYF. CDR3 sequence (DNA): TGTGCCAGCAGCGTAGGCCCCTCAGGCAGCTTCTACGAGCAGTACTTC.

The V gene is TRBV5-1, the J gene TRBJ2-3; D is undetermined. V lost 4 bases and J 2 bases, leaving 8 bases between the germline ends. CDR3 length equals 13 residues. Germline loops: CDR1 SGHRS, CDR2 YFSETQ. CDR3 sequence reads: CASSLDFTDTQYF. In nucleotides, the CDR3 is TGCGCCAGCAGCCTAGACTTCACAGATACGCAGTATTTT.

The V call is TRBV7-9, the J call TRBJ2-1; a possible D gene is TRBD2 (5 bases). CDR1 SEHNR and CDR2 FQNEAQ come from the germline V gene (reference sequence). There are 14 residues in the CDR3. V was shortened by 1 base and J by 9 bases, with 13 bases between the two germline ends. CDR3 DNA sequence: TGTGCCAGCAGCTTAGAAGGGTCTAGCAGTGAGCAGTTCTTC. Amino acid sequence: CASSLEGSSSEQFF.

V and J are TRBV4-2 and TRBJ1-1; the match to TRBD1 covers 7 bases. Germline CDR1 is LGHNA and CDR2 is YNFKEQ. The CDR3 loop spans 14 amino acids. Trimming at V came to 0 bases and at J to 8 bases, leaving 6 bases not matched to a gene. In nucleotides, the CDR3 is TGTGCCAGCAGCCAAGATTTTTTGGGACAGGAAGCTTTCTTT. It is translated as CASSQDFLGQEAFF.

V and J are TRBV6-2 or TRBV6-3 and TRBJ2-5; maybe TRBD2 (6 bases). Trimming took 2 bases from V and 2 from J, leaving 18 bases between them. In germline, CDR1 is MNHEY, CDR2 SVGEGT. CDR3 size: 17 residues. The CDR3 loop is CASSYPSRLATQETQYF. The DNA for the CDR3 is TGTGCCAGCAGTTACCCGAGTCGGCTAGCGACTCAAGAGACCCAGTACTTC.

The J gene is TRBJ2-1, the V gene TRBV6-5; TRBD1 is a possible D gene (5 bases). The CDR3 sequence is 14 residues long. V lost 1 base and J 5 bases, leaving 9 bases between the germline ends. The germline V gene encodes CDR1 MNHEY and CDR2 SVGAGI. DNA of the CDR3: TGTGCCAGCAGTTACTGGGGCCGAGACAATGAGCAGTTCTTC. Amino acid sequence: CASSYWGRDNEQFF.

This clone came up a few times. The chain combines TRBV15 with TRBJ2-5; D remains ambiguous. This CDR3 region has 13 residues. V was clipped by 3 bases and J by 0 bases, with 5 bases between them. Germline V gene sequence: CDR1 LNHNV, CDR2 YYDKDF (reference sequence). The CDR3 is CATSSRDQETQYF. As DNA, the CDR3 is TGTGCCACCAGCAGCCGAGACCAAGAGACCCAGTACTTC. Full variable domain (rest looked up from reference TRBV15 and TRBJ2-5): DAMVIQNPRYQVTQFGKPVTLSCSQTLNHNVMYWYQQKSSQAPKLLFHYYDKDFNNEADTPDNFQSRRPNTSFCFLDIRSPGLGDTAMYLCATSSRDQETQYFGPGTRLLVL.

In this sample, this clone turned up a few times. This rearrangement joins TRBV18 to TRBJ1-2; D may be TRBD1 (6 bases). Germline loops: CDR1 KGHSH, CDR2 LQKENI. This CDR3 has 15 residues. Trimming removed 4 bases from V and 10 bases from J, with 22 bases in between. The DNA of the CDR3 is TGTGCCAGCTCACACGAAGACGCCGCAGGGGATCACTACACCTTC. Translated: CASSHEDAAGDHYTF.